The 27 T cell receptor beta chains in this list originate from one sample, sequenced in a study of blood T cell repertoires in COVID-19. The table came from immunoSEQ multiplex PCR; TCRdb's copy has only in-frame clones and leaves some out. The sample has about 310,000 clones, approximately 81% seen once. Sequenced sample: PBMCs or T cells enriched from blood (not recorded which). The source of these receptors is a young woman who had been exposed to COVID-19.

The chain recombines TRBV9 with TRBJ2-7; D unresolved. Germline V gene lookup returns CDR1 SGDLS and CDR2 YYNGEE. The V and J ends lost 4 bases and 6 bases respectively, with 14 bases between them. The CDR3 is 13 amino acids. The CDR3 region has the DNA TGTGCCAGCAGCCCAACAAATGAGGTCGAGCAGTACTTC. Protein: CASSPTNEVEQYF.

On this clone: Additional DNA sequences in this sample encode the identical CDR3. The V gene is TRBV3-1 (or the pseudogene TRBV3-2), the J gene TRBJ1-2; 9 positions agree with TRBD1. The CDR3 extends over 13 amino acids. Germline CDR1 is LGHDT and CDR2 is YNNKEL (reference sequence). With V trimmed by 4 bases and J by 6 bases, 3 bases remained unmatched. The CDR3 sequence is CASSLGQGNGYTF. The CDR3 DNA reads TGTGCCAGCAGCCTAGGACAGGGGAATGGCTACACCTTC.

This sequence joins TRBV9 and TRBJ1-3; 9 bases are a match to TRBD1. V lost 4 bases to trimming and J lost 3 bases; unmatched junction nucleotides: 8. The CDR3 is 16 residues long. The germline CDR1 and CDR2 sequences are SGDLS and YYNGEE. DNA for the CDR3: TGTGCCAGCAGCTTTCGACAGGGGGGATTTGGAAACACCATATATTTT. Translating gives CASSFRQGGFGNTIYF.

The gene calls are TRBV9 and TRBJ2-1, with 10 nucleotides matching TRBD2. In germline, CDR1 is SGDLS, CDR2 YYNGEE. The CDR3 has 17 amino acids. Losses at the gene ends were 4 bases for V and 2 bases for J; bases not matched to a gene: 9. Here the CDR3 reads CASSFPTSGGAYNEQFF. The CDR3 coding sequence is TGTGCCAGCAGCTTCCCTACCAGCGGGGGGGCCTACAATGAGCAGTTCTTC.

This sequence joins TRBV10-3 and TRBJ1-1; D is uncertain. Germline V gene sequence: CDR1 ENHRY, CDR2 SYGVKD. The ends were cut back, 1 base at V and 5 bases at J, with 11 bases in the middle. There are 14 residues in the CDR3. CDR3 nucleotides: TGTGCCATCAGTGAGTTAGCCAAGGAGACTGAAGCTTTCTTT. Translation gives CAISELAKETEAFF.

This rearrangement joins TRBV15 to TRBJ2-7; D call uncertain. V lost 1 base to trimming and J lost 3 bases, with 10 bases between them. The CDR3 has 14 residues. The germline V gene has CDR1 LNHNV and CDR2 YYDKDF (reference sequence). For the CDR3, the DNA is TGTGCCACCAGCAGAGTGTCAGCAGGCTACGAGCAGTACTTC. Protein product: CATSRVSAGYEQYF.

The gene calls are TRBV5-4 and TRBJ2-3; D remains unclear. This CDR3 has 15 residues. Trimming took 1 base from V and 0 from J, leaving 9 bases between them. Germline-derived CDR1 and CDR2 are SGHNT and YYREEE (reference sequence). Here the CDR3 reads CASSLYGGSTDTQYF. As DNA, the CDR3 is TGTGCCAGCAGCTTGTATGGCGGTAGCACAGATACGCAGTATTTT.

This chain links TRBV18 with TRBJ2-2; TRBD1 agrees at 11 bases. The length of the CDR3 is 15 residues. Germline CDR1 KGHSH, CDR2 LQKENI. Trimming at V came to 2 bases and at J to 4 bases, leaving 0 bases not matched to a gene. Here the CDR3 DNA reads TGTGCCAGCTCACCAGGGACAGGGGGCACCGGGGAGCTGTTTTTT. Encoded protein: CASSPGTGGTGELFF.

The chain uses TRBV30 and TRBJ1-2, with 8 bases that match TRBD1. This CDR3 is built from 12 residues. Trimming cost V 4 bases and J 4 bases; bases outside gene matches: 2. The germline V gene has CDR1 GTSNPN and CDR2 SVGIG (reference sequence). In DNA, the CDR3 is TGTGCCTGGACCACAGGGGGCTATGGCTACACCTTC. It yields the protein CAWTTGGYGYTF.

This clone showed up just a few times. The rearrangement links TRBV7-9 to TRBJ2-5; D may be TRBD2 (5 bases). V lost 1 base and J lost 4, with 10 bases in between. The CDR3 has 14 residues. CDR1 SEHNR and CDR2 FQNEAQ come from the germline V gene (reference sequence). The CDR3 sequence: CASSLVGAAETQYF. CDR3 bases: TGTGCCAGCAGCTTAGTTGGAGCGGCAGAGACCCAGTACTTC. The whole variable domain, filled in from reference TRBV7-9 and TRBJ2-5, reads DTGVSQNPRHKITKRGQNVTFRCDPISEHNRLYWYRQTLGQGPEFLTYFQNEAQLEKSRLLSDRFSAERPKGSFSTLEIQRTEQGDSAMYLCASSLVGAAETQYFGPGTRLLVL.

The table lists this clone with a count of one. The rearrangement links TRBV5-6 to TRBJ2-7; D may be TRBD1 (6 bases). The germline V gene encodes CDR1 SGHDT and CDR2 YYEEEE. The CDR3 loop spans 15 amino acids. V was trimmed by 7 bases and J by 1 base, leaving 18 bases between them. The CDR3 nucleotides read TGTGCCAGCGGGTATCAGGGGACGATTTCCTACGAGCAGTACTTC. Amino acids: CASGYQGTISYEQYF. Combining the CDR3 with reference TRBV5-6 and TRBJ2-7 gives the whole variable domain DAGVTQSPTHLIKTRGQQVTLRCSPKSGHDTVSWYQQALGQGPQFIFQYYEEEERQRGNFPDRFSGHQFPNYSSELNVNALLLGDSALYLCASGYQGTISYEQYFGPGTRLTVT.

This rearrangement joins TRBV19 to TRBJ1-5; D possibly corresponds to TRBD1 (6 bases). The CDR3 is made up of 15 amino acids. Per the germline V gene, CDR1 is LNHDA and CDR2 is SQIVND (reference sequence). Trimming removed 10 bases from V and 4 bases from J, with 20 bases in between. The CDR3 is CATESRTGWNQPQHF. CDR3 nucleotide sequence: TGTGCCACCGAGTCTCGAACAGGGTGGAATCAGCCCCAGCATTTT. Based on the CDR3 plus reference TRBV19 and TRBJ1-5, the full variable domain is DGGITQSPKYLFRKEGQNVTLSCEQNLNHDAMYWYRQDPGQGLRLIYYSQIVNDFQKGDIAEGYSVSREKKESFPLTVTSAQKNPTAFYLCATESRTGWNQPQHFGDGTRLSIL.

The rearrangement uses TRBV9 and TRBJ2-1; 9 bases line up with TRBD1. Per the germline V gene, CDR1 is SGDLS and CDR2 is YYNGEE. The CDR3 has 15 amino acids. J was trimmed by 9 bases and V by 4 bases; bases with no gene match: 11. The CDR3 loop is CASSSDGTGPIEQFF. CDR3 in DNA: TGTGCCAGCAGCTCCGACGGGACAGGGCCCATTGAGCAGTTCTTC.

The chain is built from TRBV7-8 and TRBJ1-4, with 11 bases identical to TRBD1. Trimming at V came to 5 bases and at J to 7 bases, leaving 12 bases not matched to a gene. This CDR3 spans 17 amino acids. Germline CDR1 and CDR2: SGHVS and FQNEAQ. As DNA, the CDR3 is TGTGCCAGCAGCGTTCGGGACAGGGGGTATCTCGGTGAAAAACTGTTTTTT. Translation: CASSVRDRGYLGEKLFF.

The chain has TRBV29-1 and TRBJ1-5; 8 nucleotides align to TRBD1. V shed 7 bases and J 3 bases; nucleotides not matched to a gene: 8. The germline V gene has CDR1 SQVTM and CDR2 ANQGSEA. The CDR3 sequence is 14 residues long. This CDR3 is CSARTGTNNQPQHF. CDR3 in DNA: TGCAGCGCTCGGACAGGGACCAACAATCAGCCCCAGCATTTT.

The chain has TRBV7-2 and TRBJ1-4; TRBD1 aligns across 9 bases. J was trimmed by 7 bases and V by 4 bases; bases with no gene match: 16. Germline CDR1 and CDR2: SGHTA and FQGNSA. The length of the CDR3 is 18 residues. The CDR3 region has the DNA TGTGCCAGCAGCTCTAATACCGGGACAGGGTTGGTCGGTGAAAAACTGTTTTTT. Amino acid sequence: CASSSNTGTGLVGEKLFF.

V usage is TRBV21-1 and J usage is TRBJ1-2; the table's D call TRBD1 went unverified against the DNA. TRBV21-1 is a pseudogene locus. The CDR3 totals 15 residues. CDR3 sequence reads: CASSKGDRTNYGYTF. CDR3 DNA sequence: TGTGCCAGCAGCAAAGGGGACAGAACTAACTATGGCTACACCTTC.

Regarding this clone: A read error likely explains this, since a far larger clone differs by one base. The identical CDR3 is also encoded by other nucleotide sequences in the sample. The CDR3 DNA reads TGTGCCAGCAGGACAGGGAACACTGAAGCTTTCTTT. This encodes CASRTGNTEAFF. The chain links TRBV19 to TRBJ1-1; 7 bases agree with TRBD1. Germline values: CDR1 LNHDA, CDR2 SQIVND (reference sequence). The V segment lost 9 bases and the J segment 1 base; nucleotides outside the gene matches: 2. The CDR3 covers 12 residues.

The rearrangement uses TRBV7-9 and TRBJ1-2; TRBD1 matches at 8 bases. V lost 5 bases, J lost 5 bases, and 16 bases stayed unmatched. The germline V gene has CDR1 SEHNR and CDR2 FQNEAQ (reference sequence). The CDR3 has 17 amino acids. The CDR3 loop is CASSPREGGRGLYGYTF. The CDR3 nucleotides are TGTGCCAGCAGCCCCCGCGAGGGGGGCAGGGGGCTGTATGGCTACACCTTC.

V gene TRBV28 combines with J gene TRBJ2-3; the D is unclear. V lost 5 bases, J lost 0 bases, and 12 bases lay in between. This CDR3 contains 15 residues. Germline CDR1 is MDHEN and CDR2 is SYDVKM. In DNA, the CDR3 is TGTGCCAGCAGTCTAAGCGCCACTAGCACAGATACGCAGTATTTT. This gives the protein CASSLSATSTDTQYF.

This clone was seen more than once but under ten times. V is TRBV28 and J is TRBJ1-2; weak D call: TRBD1 (6 bases). Looked up from germline, CDR1 is MDHEN and CDR2 is SYDVKM. The CDR3 length is 15 residues. Trimming took 1 base from V and 4 from J, leaving 13 bases between them. The CDR3 region has the DNA TGTGCCAGCAGTTTATTTCGCAGGGGTGGCTATGGCTACACCTTC. Translated: CASSLFRRGGYGYTF.

This clone was detected only once. The V gene is TRBV9, the J gene TRBJ2-3; TRBD1 agrees at 10 bases. Unmatched junction bases numbered 6, after V lost 4 bases and J lost 1 base. The CDR3 has 16 residues. Germline-derived CDR1 and CDR2 are SGDLS and YYNGEE. DNA of the CDR3: TGTGCCAGCAGCTCCGGGACAGGGGCCGGCACAGATACGCAGTATTTT. Translating it yields CASSSGTGAGTDTQYF.

This rearrangement joins TRBV21-1 to TRBJ2-4; the listed D gene, TRBD2, was not tested against the DNA. TRBV21-1 is marked as a pseudogene. The CDR3 is 17 residues long. In DNA, the CDR3 is TGTGCCAGCAGCAAAACTCCGGGACTGTTAGCCAAAAACATTCAGTACTTC. Translated, it gives CASSKTPGLLAKNIQYF.

This chain connects TRBV9 to TRBJ1-4, with D hard to call. Germline V gene lookup returns CDR1 SGDLS and CDR2 YYNGEE. V lost 6 bases, J lost 3 bases, and 9 bases lay in between. The CDR3 is made up of 13 amino acids. DNA of the CDR3: TGTGCCAGCAAGGGAGACTCTAATGAAAAACTGTTTTTT. Amino acids: CASKGDSNEKLFF.

The rearrangement uses TRBV27 and TRBJ2-7; no reliable D call. V was trimmed by 7 bases and J by 0 bases, leaving 13 bases between them. From germline, CDR1 is MNHEY and CDR2 SMNVEV (reference sequence). The CDR3 is 14 residues long. CDR3 DNA: TGTGCCAGCAAAGTGACCCACAGCTCCTACGAGCAGTACTTC. Its translation: CASKVTHSSYEQYF.

The chain employs TRBV28 and TRBJ2-3; 13 bases are shared with TRBD2. The V gene end was trimmed by 2 bases and the J gene end by 2 bases; junction bases not matched to a gene: 13. Germline lookup yields CDR1 MDHEN and CDR2 SYDVKM. This CDR3 contains 20 residues. This chain's CDR3 is CASSLSQTSGGPISTDTQYF. DNA of the CDR3: TGTGCCAGCAGTTTAAGTCAGACTAGCGGGGGGCCGATTTCCACAGATACGCAGTATTTT.

This clone was counted between two and nine times. The rearrangement links TRBV4-2 to TRBJ1-5; 7 bases are shared with TRBD1. The CDR3 loop spans 15 amino acids. The germline V gene has CDR1 LGHNA and CDR2 YNFKEQ. Losses at the gene ends were 4 bases for V and 2 bases for J; bases not matched to a gene: 5. CDR3 sequence reads: CASSPRQGGNQPQHF. CDR3 bases: TGTGCCAGCAGCCCTCGACAGGGCGGCAATCAGCCCCAGCATTTT.